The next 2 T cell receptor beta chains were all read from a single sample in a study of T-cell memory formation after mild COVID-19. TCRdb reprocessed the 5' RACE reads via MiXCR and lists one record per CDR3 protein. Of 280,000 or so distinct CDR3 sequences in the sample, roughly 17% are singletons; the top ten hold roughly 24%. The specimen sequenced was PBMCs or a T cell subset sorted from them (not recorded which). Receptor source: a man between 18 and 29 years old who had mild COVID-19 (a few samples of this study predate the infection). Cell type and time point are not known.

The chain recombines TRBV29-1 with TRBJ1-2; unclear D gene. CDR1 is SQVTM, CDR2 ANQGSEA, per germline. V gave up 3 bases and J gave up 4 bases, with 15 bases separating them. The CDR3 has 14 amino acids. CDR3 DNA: TGCAGCGTTGAGGACGACGAGCGATTCTATGGCTACACCTTC. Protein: CSVEDDERFYGYTF.

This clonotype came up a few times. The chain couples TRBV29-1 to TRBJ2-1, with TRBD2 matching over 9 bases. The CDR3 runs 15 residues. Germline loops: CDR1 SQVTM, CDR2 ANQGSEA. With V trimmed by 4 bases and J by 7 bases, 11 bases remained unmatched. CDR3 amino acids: CSVVRRRGGVNEQFF. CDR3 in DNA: TGCAGCGTTGTCCGTCGGCGGGGGGGCGTGAATGAGCAGTTCTTC.